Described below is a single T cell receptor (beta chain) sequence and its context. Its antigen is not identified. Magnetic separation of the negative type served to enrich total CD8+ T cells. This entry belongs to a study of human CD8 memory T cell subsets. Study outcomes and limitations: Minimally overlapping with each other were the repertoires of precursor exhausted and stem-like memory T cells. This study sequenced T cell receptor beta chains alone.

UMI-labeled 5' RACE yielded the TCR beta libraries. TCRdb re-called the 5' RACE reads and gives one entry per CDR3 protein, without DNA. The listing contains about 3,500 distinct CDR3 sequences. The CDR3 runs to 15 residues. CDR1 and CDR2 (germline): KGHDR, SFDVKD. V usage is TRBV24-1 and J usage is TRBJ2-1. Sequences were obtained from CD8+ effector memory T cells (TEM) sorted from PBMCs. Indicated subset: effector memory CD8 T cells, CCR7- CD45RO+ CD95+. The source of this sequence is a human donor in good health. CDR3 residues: CATSDSMEPYNEQFF.